This entry lists 30 T cell receptor beta chains sequenced from one sample in a study of blood T cell repertoires in COVID-19. The assay was immunoSEQ multiplex PCR, and TCRdb's table has in-frame clones only and misses some. The top ten clones hold about 18% of a sample with about 340,000 clones, 80% to 95% of them seen once. The material sequenced was PBMCs or T cells enriched from blood (not recorded which). The receptors originated from a woman in her thirties who had recovered from COVID-19.

This chain connects TRBV4-3 to TRBJ1-5, with unresolved D. V dropped 0 bases and J dropped 1 base, with 10 bases sitting between them. The V gene's germline CDR1 is LGHNA and CDR2 YSLEER. This CDR3 spans 16 amino acids. CDR3: CASSQDPPGSNQPQHF. In nucleotides, the CDR3 is TGCGCCAGCAGCCAAGATCCACCCGGGAGCAATCAGCCCCAGCATTTT.

The rearrangement joins TRBV27 to TRBJ2-1, with D possibly matching TRBD1 (7 bases). From germline, CDR1 is MNHEY and CDR2 SMNVEV (reference sequence). Trimming stripped 2 bases from V and 10 bases from J, with 9 bases between. CDR3 length equals 12 residues. CDR3 region: CASSLQGGEQFF. The CDR3 DNA reads TGTGCCAGCAGTTTACAGGGGGGAGAGCAGTTCTTC.

The chain combines TRBV4-1 with TRBJ1-1; TRBD1 agrees at 10 bases. CDR1 is MGHRA, CDR2 YSYEKL, per germline. This CDR3 region has 15 residues. After removal of 4 bases from V and 2 bases from J, the junction contained 4 bases not matched to a gene. For the CDR3, the DNA is TGCGCCAGCAGCCGGGGGACAGGGGATAACACTGAAGCTTTCTTT. Protein sequence: CASSRGTGDNTEAFF.

The rearrangement joins TRBV11-2 to TRBJ2-7, with TRBD2 matching 8 bases. Germline trimming cut 5 bases from V and 6 bases from J; bases unmatched to any gene: 9. The CDR3 is 14 amino acids. Germline CDR1 is SGHAT and CDR2 is FQNNGV. The chain's CDR3 is CASSQTTGGSEQYF. The DNA for the CDR3 is TGTGCCAGCAGCCAAACCACGGGGGGGAGCGAGCAGTACTTC.

In nucleotides, the CDR3 is TGCGCCAGCAGCTTGGGGACTATGGGGTCTTGGCAGTTCTTC. It encodes CASSLGTMGSWQFF. J is TRBJ2-1 and V is TRBV5-1, with a weak D call TRBD2 (6 bases). The CDR3 is 14 residues long. Trimming removed 0 bases at V and 12 bases at J, with 16 bases between. CDR1 and CDR2 (germline): SGHRS, YFSETQ.

This rearrangement joins TRBV29-1 to TRBJ2-2; 8 bases match TRBD1. Per germline, CDR1 SQVTM and CDR2 ANQGSEA. Germline trimming cut 7 bases from V and 1 base from J; bases unmatched to any gene: 8. The CDR3 has 15 residues. The CDR3, as DNA: TGCAGCGCCCTCCGTGGGACAGGGAACACCGGGGAGCTGTTTTTT. It codes for CSALRGTGNTGELFF.

The gene calls are TRBV12-3 or TRBV12-4 and TRBJ2-5, with 8 bases aligning to TRBD1. This CDR3 has 13 residues. With 5 bases clipped from V and 7 bases from J, the junction kept 6 bases outside the gene matches. CDR3 protein: CASSQGARGTQYF. The CDR3 DNA reads as TGTGCCAGCAGTCAGGGGGCGCGGGGGACCCAGTACTTC.

This chain links TRBV4-3 with TRBJ1-1; the D is unclear. V lost 0 bases and J lost 4, with 15 bases in between. The CDR3 totals 16 residues. CDR1 and CDR2 from the germline V gene are LGHNA and YSLEER. CDR3 sequence reads: CASSQDLGGGGTEAFF. CDR3 nucleotide sequence: TGCGCCAGCAGCCAAGATCTGGGCGGCGGAGGCACTGAAGCTTTCTTT.

A remark on this clone: One end of the junction is discordant with germline, which a read error may explain. The J gene is TRBJ2-3, the V gene TRBV7-7, with 8 bases that match TRBD1. The length of the CDR3 is 15 residues. Germline lookup yields CDR1 SSHAT and CDR2 FNYEAQ (reference sequence). The CDR3 sequence: CASSQGARGRDTQYF. Written as DNA, the CDR3 is TGTGCTAGCAGCCAGGGCGCCAGGGGGCGAGATACGCAGTATTTT.

This chain joins TRBV27 and TRBJ2-7; D ambiguous. CDR3 length equals 13 residues. Trimming took off 3 bases at V and 4 bases at J, with 10 bases between the two ends. CDR1 MNHEY and CDR2 SMNVEV come from the germline V gene (reference sequence). The CDR3 region is CASSFGRLYEQYF. The CDR3 nucleotides read TGTGCCAGCAGTTTTGGCAGACTTTACGAGCAGTACTTC.

This clone occurred once. The rearrangement uses TRBV3-1 (or the pseudogene TRBV3-2) and TRBJ1-4, with D maybe TRBD1 (5 bases). V was pared by 2 bases and J by 8 bases, with 18 bases between. CDR3 length equals 16 residues. Germline CDR1 LGHDT, CDR2 YNNKEL (reference sequence). CDR3 coding DNA: TGTGCCAGCAGCCAACAAGGAGGGGCGGCATTGGAAAAACTGTTTTTT. Protein: CASSQQGGAALEKLFF.

The chain joins TRBV28 to TRBJ1-4; TRBD1 matches 10 bases. Unmatched junction bases numbered 5, after V lost 3 bases and J lost 10 bases. Germline assignment: CDR1 MDHEN and CDR2 SYDVKM. The CDR3 sequence is 14 residues long. The CDR3 spells CASSLGQGLGKLFF. The CDR3 nucleotides read TGTGCCAGCAGTTTGGGACAGGGGCTCGGAAAACTGTTTTTT.

V and J are TRBV6-2 or TRBV6-3 and TRBJ2-7; D is possibly TRBD1 (6 bases). In germline, CDR1 is MNHEY, CDR2 SVGEGT. V was clipped by 4 bases and J by 0 bases, with 16 bases between them. The CDR3 runs to 16 residues. CDR3 protein: CASSSSGTPSSYEQYF. In nucleotides, the CDR3 is TGTGCCAGCAGTTCCTCCGGGACACCGAGCTCCTACGAGCAGTACTTC.

The chain links TRBV28 to TRBJ1-2; maybe TRBD1 (5 bases). Trimming took off 2 bases at V and 4 bases at J, with 11 bases between the two ends. The CDR3 runs 14 residues. Germline V gene data show CDR1 as MDHEN and CDR2 as SYDVKM. CDR3 DNA: TGTGCCAGCAGTTTAGCCCAGGGCACCTATGGCTACACCTTC. Its translation: CASSLAQGTYGYTF.

This clone occurred a few times. The CDR3 here is CASSQPVDSPNTEAFF. In nucleotides, the CDR3 is TGTGCCAGCAGCCAACCAGTAGACAGCCCGAACACTGAAGCTTTCTTT. The chain couples TRBV4-2 to TRBJ1-1, with D perhaps matching TRBD1 (5 bases). Trimming shortened V by 2 bases and J by 1 base, and 14 bases separated the two germline ends. The CDR3 extends over 16 amino acids. The germline V gene has CDR1 LGHNA and CDR2 YNFKEQ.

The CDR3 DNA sequence: TGTGCCAGCAGTTTAGGTCGAGCGGGAGCCTACGAGCAGTACTTC. Protein product: CASSLGRAGAYEQYF. The chain joins TRBV28 to TRBJ2-7, with 8 bases lining up with TRBD2. Losses at the gene ends were 2 bases for V and 2 bases for J; bases not matched to a gene: 5. The CDR3 is made up of 15 amino acids. Germline lookup yields CDR1 MDHEN and CDR2 SYDVKM.

The rearrangement joins TRBV3-1 (or the pseudogene TRBV3-2) to TRBJ1-2, with D possibly TRBD1 on 5 matching bases. This CDR3 is 14 amino acids long. Germline V lookup: CDR1 LGHDT, CDR2 YNNKEL (reference sequence). V was pared by 4 bases and J by 1 base, with 10 bases between. CDR3 coding DNA: TGTGCCAGCAGCCTAGACAGCGTTAACTATGGCTACACCTTC. Protein: CASSLDSVNYGYTF.

The rearrangement uses TRBV11-3 and TRBJ2-7; D is perhaps TRBD1 (5 bases). In germline, CDR1 is SGHNT, CDR2 YENEEA. The V and J ends lost 5 bases and 0 bases respectively, with 11 bases between them. The CDR3 contains 14 residues. In nucleotides, the CDR3 is TGTGCCAGCAGCCCCCAGGGTATCTCCTACGAGCAGTACTTC. This gives the protein CASSPQGISYEQYF.

The chain recombines TRBV5-6 with TRBJ1-2; D remains unclear. This CDR3 comprises 15 residues. With 0 bases removed from V and 4 bases from J, the gap between germline ends came to 13 bases. Per the germline V gene, CDR1 is SGHDT and CDR2 is YYEEEE. CDR3 sequence (DNA): TGTGCCAGCAGCTTGGGAATTGGTACGGGCTATGGCTACACCTTC. The encoded protein is CASSLGIGTGYGYTF.

The CDR3 sequence is CASTLTGRYGYTF. The CDR3 nucleotides are TGTGCCAGCACTCTGACAGGGAGATATGGCTACACCTTC. The V call is TRBV6-5, the J call TRBJ1-2; 7 bases match TRBD1. V was pared by 7 bases and J by 5 bases, with 7 bases of the junction left unmatched. CDR3 length: 13 residues. Looked up from germline, CDR1 is MNHEY and CDR2 is SVGAGI.

The chain uses TRBV5-4 and TRBJ2-7, with D possibly matching TRBD2 (5 bases). Germline assignment: CDR1 SGHNT and CDR2 YYREEE (reference sequence). The CDR3 is 12 amino acids. V was clipped by 0 bases and J by 11 bases, with 12 bases between them. As DNA, the CDR3 is TGTGCCAGCAGCTTGGACACCTCCGGGGAGTACTTC. It is translated as CASSLDTSGEYF. The entire variable domain, with the rest obtained from reference TRBV5-4 and TRBJ2-7, is as follows: ETGVTQSPTHLIKTRGQQVTLRCSSQSGHNTVSWYQQALGQGPQFIFQYYREEENGRGNFPPRFSGLQFPNYSSELNVNALELDDSALYLCASSLDTSGEYFGPGTRLTVT.

The chain uses TRBV27 and TRBJ2-3, with a tentative D call TRBD1 (6 bases). Germline V gene sequence: CDR1 MNHEY, CDR2 SMNVEV (reference sequence). V lost 2 bases and J lost 0, with 12 bases in between. The CDR3 extends over 16 amino acids. The CDR3 is CASSLVQGTSTDTQYF. As DNA, the CDR3 is TGTGCCAGCAGTTTAGTACAGGGAACTAGCACAGATACGCAGTATTTT.

V is TRBV3-1 (or the pseudogene TRBV3-2) and J is TRBJ1-1, with TRBD1 matching 9 bases. J gave up 8 bases and V 4 bases, and 8 bases lay outside the gene matches. Germline V lookup: CDR1 LGHDT, CDR2 YNNKEL (reference sequence). The CDR3 spans 14 residues. This CDR3 is CASSLGTGSSEAFF. The CDR3 region has the DNA TGTGCCAGCAGCCTAGGGACAGGGTCTTCGGAAGCTTTCTTT.

The chain links TRBV7-3 to TRBJ1-2; no clear D gene. The CDR3 covers 17 residues. The germline CDR1 and CDR2 sequences are SGHTA and FQGTGA. Trimming removed 0 bases at V and 4 bases at J, with 18 bases between. This CDR3 reads CASSLTEGWALGYGYTF. The CDR3 DNA reads as TGTGCCAGCAGCTTAACGGAGGGTTGGGCCCTAGGCTATGGCTACACCTTC. Complete variable domain (other parts from reference TRBV7-3 and TRBJ1-2): GAGVSQTPSNKVTEKGKYVELRCDPISGHTALYWYRQSLGQGPEFLIYFQGTGAADDSGLPNDRFFAVRPEGSVSTLKIQRTERGDSAVYLCASSLTEGWALGYGYTFGSGTRLTVV.

This chain links TRBV5-1 with TRBJ2-1; a possible D gene is TRBD1 (6 bases). V lost 5 bases and J 8 bases, leaving 14 bases between the germline ends. The CDR3 sequence is 13 residues long. Germline CDR1 SGHRS, CDR2 YFSETQ. The CDR3 reads CASSRGGSDEQFF. The CDR3 coding sequence is TGCGCCAGCAGTCGAGGGGGTAGCGATGAGCAGTTCTTC.

The chain joins TRBV7-2 to TRBJ1-3, with 9 bases lining up with TRBD1. The V gene's germline CDR1 is SGHTA and CDR2 FQGNSA. This CDR3 spans 15 amino acids. With 5 bases clipped from V and 0 bases from J, the junction kept 2 bases outside the gene matches. This CDR3 reads CASSQTGGSGNTIYF. CDR3 bases: TGTGCCAGCAGCCAGACAGGGGGCTCTGGAAACACCATATATTTT.

The CDR3 sequence: CASSLGGTNYGYTF. The CDR3 DNA reads TGTGCCAGCAGTTTGGGGGGTACTAACTATGGCTACACCTTC. The gene calls are TRBV28 and TRBJ1-2, with D possibly being TRBD1 (5 bases). This CDR3 contains 14 residues. V lost 3 bases to trimming and J lost 0 bases, with 8 bases between them. Germline loops: CDR1 MDHEN, CDR2 SYDVKM.

The J gene is TRBJ1-1, the V gene TRBV29-1; tentative D call: TRBD1 (5 bases). This CDR3 contains 12 residues. V was shortened by 4 bases and J by 1 base, with 7 bases between the two germline ends. Germline CDR1 and CDR2: SQVTM and ANQGSEA. CDR3 in amino acids: CSVGQSNTEAFF. CDR3 DNA: TGCAGCGTTGGACAGTCGAACACTGAAGCTTTCTTT.

CDR3 sequence reads: CASSQGIQQGAREKLFF. The DNA of the CDR3 is TGTGCCAGCAGCCAAGGAATACAACAGGGGGCAAGGGAAAAACTGTTTTTT. The V and J genes are TRBV4-2 and TRBJ1-4; 9 bases are a match to TRBD1. The CDR3 is made up of 17 amino acids. The V and J ends lost 1 base and 8 bases, in that order; junction bases with no gene match: 11. CDR1 and CDR2 (germline): LGHNA, YNFKEQ.

The chain joins TRBV28 to TRBJ1-5, with D tentatively TRBD1 (6 bases). Trimming shortened V by 1 base and J by 2 bases, and 15 bases separated the two germline ends. Germline V gene sequence: CDR1 MDHEN, CDR2 SYDVKM. This CDR3 comprises 17 residues. The CDR3 nucleotides read TGTGCCAGCAGTTTATCAGTGGGGGCCGGGGGCAATCAGCCCCAGCATTTT. This gives the protein CASSLSVGAGGNQPQHF.